This T cell receptor (beta chain) was captured in a study of response to subunit inactivated influenza vaccine. MiXCR, applied by TCRdb to the RT-PCR reads, yields one record per CDR3 protein. The sample has around 480,000 distinct CDR3 sequences, approximately 9.9% seen once. Study-level findings and limits: Authors suggested seasonal influenza vaccinations each recruit few new T cells.

V lost 6 bases and J lost 1, with 15 bases in between. The CDR3 has 14 amino acids. CDR1 is DFQATT, CDR2 SNEGSKA, per germline (reference sequence). This clonotype was seen a handful of times. Its antigen is undetermined. The source of this sequence is a man aged 50-60 years who received an inactivated influenza vaccine. This specimen was PBMCs from blood, taken more than 35 days after vaccination. The rearrangement uses TRBV20-1 and TRBJ2-5, with D unclear. The CDR3, as DNA: TGCAGTGCGAACGCAAGGAGAATCCAAGAGACCCAGTACTTC. It yields the protein CSANARRIQETQYF.